This TCR beta chain is from a study of cytomegalovirus exposure and HLA in healthy donors. Trimming pared 5 bases from V and 2 bases from J, leaving 7 bases between. This CDR3 is built from 13 residues. Per germline, CDR1 MNHEY and CDR2 SVGAGI. Overall study results and limits: Later work found that TCR association rates differed between HLA loci; DRB1 had the most and HLA-C the fewest. In an earlier analysis, productive rearrangement rates for most beta V segments clustered near 87% or 30%. Clonal expansion, a later analysis showed, was greater in HLA-associated TCR beta chains than in equally common others. When the data were analyzed later, several of the most significant clusters appeared to be linked to common viral pathogens.

Comment on this clone: Its antigen remains unknown.

Primers: 60 Vbeta forward and 13 Jbeta reverse. The assay was immunoSEQ multiplex PCR, and TCRdb's table has in-frame clones only and misses some. Of about 140,000 clones in the sample, 75% to 90% were seen once. The V and J genes are TRBV6-5 and TRBJ1-5; no clear D. This TCR came from a woman aged 50 to 60 in good health and CMV-seropositive. Sequences were obtained from PBMCs. CDR3 region: CASSRGRNQPQHF. The DNA of the CDR3 is TGTGCCAGCAGTCGAGGGCGCAATCAGCCCCAGCATTTT.